This TCR beta chain was documented in a study of Graves' ophthalmopathy and Graves' hyperthyroidism. Investigators amplified TCR beta CDR3 regions from RNA transcripts. In the first round, RT-PCR was carried out with HTBI primers, and a multiplex PCR formed the second round. TCRdb reprocessed the multiplex PCR reads via MiXCR and lists one record per CDR3 protein. The data hold hundreds of thousands of distinct CDR3 sequences, with about two fifths observed a single time. There are 17 residues in the CDR3. The germline CDR1 and CDR2 sequences are SGHTA and FQGNSA. The V segment lost 5 bases and the J segment 5 bases; nucleotides outside the gene matches: 13. Isolation of PBMCs was performed using 9 to 10 ml of fresh peripheral blood. Notes on the study in general: Built on 13 signatures, a model told ophthalmopathy apart from stable hyperthyroidism with around 90% sensitivity and approximately 81% specificity.

The table lists this clonotype with a few counts. The antigen is unknown. The clonotype was recovered from an adult man with Graves' ophthalmopathy. J is TRBJ1-1 and V is TRBV7-2; 11 nucleotides agree with TRBD1. The sample comprised peripheral blood. The CDR3 spells CASSQEELGQGGTEAFF. The DNA for the CDR3 is TGTGCCAGCAGCCAAGAAGAGCTGGGACAGGGGGGGACTGAAGCTTTCTTT.